The entry that follows covers one T cell receptor (beta chain) sequence. Some clones are missing from TCRdb's copy, which holds only in-frame ones; the method was immunoSEQ multiplex PCR. Of 150,000 to 200,000 clones in the sample, about 85% were seen once. The data derive from a study of blood T cell repertoires in COVID-19. Germline V CDR1 and CDR2: LGHDT, YNNKEL (reference sequence). This CDR3 spans 15 amino acids. Trimming removed 1 base from V and 6 bases from J; junction bases left unmatched: 6. The sample was peripheral blood. The sequence derives from a woman aged 80 or over with acute or convalescent COVID-19. The rearrangement uses TRBV3-1 (or the pseudogene TRBV3-2) and TRBJ2-1; TRBD2 agrees at 7 bases. For the CDR3, the DNA is TGTGCCAGCAGCCAAGGAGCGGGGCCTGGCAATGAGCAGTTCTTC. Protein sequence: CASSQGAGPGNEQFF.